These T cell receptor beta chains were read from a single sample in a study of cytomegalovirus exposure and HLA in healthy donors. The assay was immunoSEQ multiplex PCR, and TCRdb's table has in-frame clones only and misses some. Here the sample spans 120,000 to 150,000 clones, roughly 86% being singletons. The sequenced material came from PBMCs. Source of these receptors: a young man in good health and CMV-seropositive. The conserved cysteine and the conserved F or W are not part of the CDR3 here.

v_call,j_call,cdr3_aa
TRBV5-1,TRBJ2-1,ASSWRGASGSYNEQF
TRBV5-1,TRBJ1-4,ASSLTVSNEKLF
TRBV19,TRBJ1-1,ASSRGLEAF
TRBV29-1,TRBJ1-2,SVDQGAREGYT
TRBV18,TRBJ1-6,ASSTNPGTNNSPLH
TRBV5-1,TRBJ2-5,ASSYSLAGQETQY
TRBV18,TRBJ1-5,ASSLGSQPQH
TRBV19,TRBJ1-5,ASLKGGNQPQH
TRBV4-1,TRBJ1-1,ASSQDPTVPNTEAF
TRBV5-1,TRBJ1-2,ASSSQTGGSYGYT
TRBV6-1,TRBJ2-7,ASSEGTGGHYEQY
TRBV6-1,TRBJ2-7,ASSEGLGQGIRQY
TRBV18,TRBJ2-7,ASSPELAGPSYEQY
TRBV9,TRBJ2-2,ASSVDRLTNTGELF
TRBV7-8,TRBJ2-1,ASSSRTGLREQF
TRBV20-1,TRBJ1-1,SDSDRGKAF
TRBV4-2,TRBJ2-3,ASSQETSTGDTQY
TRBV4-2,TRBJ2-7,ASGQGYEQY
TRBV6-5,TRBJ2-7,ASSLDRSRQY
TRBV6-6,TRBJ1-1,ASSPPRTEAF
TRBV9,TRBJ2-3,ASSEGPGTSTDTQY
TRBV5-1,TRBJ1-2,ASSWTQGNGYT
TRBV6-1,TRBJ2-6,ASNRETGANVLT
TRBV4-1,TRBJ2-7,ASSQDLDRPLSYEQY
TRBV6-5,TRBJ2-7,ASTATRPSYEQY
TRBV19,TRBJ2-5,ASSTSGTAQETQY
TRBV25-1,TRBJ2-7,ASSARDRGGQY
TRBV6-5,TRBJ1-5,ASSPGQTNQPQH
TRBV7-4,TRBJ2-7,ASSPDTSYEQY
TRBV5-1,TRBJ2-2,ASSMDSSNTGELF
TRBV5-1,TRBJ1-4,ASSRNRDNEKLF
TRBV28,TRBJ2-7,ASSLGQPSDEQY
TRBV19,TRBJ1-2,ASSKEAAISYGYT
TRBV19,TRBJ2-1,ASSIGRGLEEQF
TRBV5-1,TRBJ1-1,ASSWAQGANTEAF
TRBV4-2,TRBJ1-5,ASSRQPSQGIQPQH
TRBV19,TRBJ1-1,ASSIQGNTEAF
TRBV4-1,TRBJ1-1,ASSRGQHTEAF
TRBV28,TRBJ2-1,ASTSGGAGEQF
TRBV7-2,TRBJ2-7,ASSHSAGGSSYEQY
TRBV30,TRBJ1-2,AWSPGQGGYT
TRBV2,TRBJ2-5,ASKGTGAFQETQY
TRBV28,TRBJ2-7,ASSSPTSGGPHYEQY
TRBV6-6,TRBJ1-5,ASTPLTGQPQH
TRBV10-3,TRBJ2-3,AISGGGRRDTQY
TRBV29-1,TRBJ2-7,SVGQGGPYEQY
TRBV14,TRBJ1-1,ASSQVRGGVTEAF
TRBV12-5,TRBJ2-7,ASGFPCDYLTGTTYEQY
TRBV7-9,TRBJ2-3,ASSFSDTQY
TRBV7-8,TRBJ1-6,ASSLAQRQALSSYNSPLH
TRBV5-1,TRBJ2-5,ASSPGQGAHQY
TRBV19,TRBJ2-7,ASSISVSYEQY
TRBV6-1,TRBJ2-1,ASSSTSGGADEQF
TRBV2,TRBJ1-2,ASRGPGTGSIGYGYT
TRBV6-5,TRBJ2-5,ASTPTGQETQY